These 5 T cell receptor beta chains were all obtained from the same sample, sequenced in a study of T cell responses to AZD1222 COVID-19 vaccine. Here immunoSEQ multiplex PCR was the method, and the copy in TCRdb shows in-frame clones only, minus some. In the table there are 150,000 or so clones, 80% to 90% of which are singletons. The source was peripheral blood, collected on day 0 of AZD1222 vaccination. The receptors derive from an adult in good health.

J is TRBJ1-1 and V is TRBV15; TRBD1 aligns across 12 bases. Trimming at V came to 5 bases and at J to 4 bases, leaving 8 bases not matched to a gene. The CDR3 consists of 16 residues. Germline values: CDR1 LNHNV, CDR2 YYDKDF (reference sequence). The CDR3 sequence: CATSRGTGGYSTEAFF. CDR3 in DNA: TGTGCCACCAGCCGAGGGACAGGGGGCTACAGCACTGAAGCTTTCTTT.

This chain links TRBV6-5 with TRBJ2-7, with a possible D match to TRBD1 (6 bases). V was pared by 0 bases and J by 6 bases, with 12 bases between. The CDR3 has 14 amino acids. The germline V gene encodes CDR1 MNHEY and CDR2 SVGAGI. CDR3 protein: CASSYSTTGTEQYF. The CDR3 DNA reads as TGTGCCAGCAGTTACTCTACCACAGGGACCGAGCAGTACTTC.

The chain links TRBV7-2 to TRBJ2-7; D might be TRBD1 (6 bases). The V end was cut by 3 bases, the J end by 8 bases, with 11 bases between. The CDR3 totals 12 residues. Germline V CDR1 and CDR2: SGHTA, FQGNSA. CDR3 protein: CASSLQGRQQYF. In DNA form, the CDR3 reads TGTGCCAGCAGCTTGCAGGGGCGACAGCAGTACTTC.

The chain is built from TRBV27 and TRBJ1-5; the D is unclear. The V gene's germline CDR1 is MNHEY and CDR2 SMNVEV (reference sequence). Trimming shortened V by 5 bases and J by 2 bases, and 22 bases separated the two germline ends. CDR3 size: 18 residues. This CDR3 reads CASSVMGFQYNGNQPQHF. In nucleotides, the CDR3 is TGTGCCAGCAGTGTGATGGGGTTTCAATACAACGGCAATCAGCCCCAGCATTTT.

A single count supports this clone. V is TRBV27 and J is TRBJ2-7; 8 bases align to TRBD1. J was trimmed by 3 bases and V by 5 bases; bases with no gene match: 18. This CDR3 has 18 residues. CDR1 is MNHEY, CDR2 SMNVEV, per germline (reference sequence). CDR3 bases: TGTGCCAGCAGTCGAGGATTACCGGACAGGGTAGACCTCTACGAGCAGTACTTC. As protein: CASSRGLPDRVDLYEQYF.